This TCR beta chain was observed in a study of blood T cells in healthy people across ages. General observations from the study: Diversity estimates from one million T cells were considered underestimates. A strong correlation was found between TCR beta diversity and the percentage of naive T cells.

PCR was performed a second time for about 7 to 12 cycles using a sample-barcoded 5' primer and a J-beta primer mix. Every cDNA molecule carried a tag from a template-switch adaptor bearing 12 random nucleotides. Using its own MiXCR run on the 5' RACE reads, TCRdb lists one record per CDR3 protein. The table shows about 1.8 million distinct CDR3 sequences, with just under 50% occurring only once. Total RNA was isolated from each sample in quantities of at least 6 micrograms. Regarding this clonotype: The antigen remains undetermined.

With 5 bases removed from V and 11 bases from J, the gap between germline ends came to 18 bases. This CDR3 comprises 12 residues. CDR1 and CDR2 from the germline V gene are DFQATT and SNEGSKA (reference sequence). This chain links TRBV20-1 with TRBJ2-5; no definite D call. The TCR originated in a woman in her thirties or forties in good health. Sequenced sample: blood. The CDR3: CSAAREINEQYF. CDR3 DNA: TGCAGTGCTGCCCGAGAGATCAATGAGCAGTACTTC.